Listed here are 29 T cell receptor beta chains from one sample, sequenced in a study of OX40 agonist ivuxolimab in advanced cancers. The assay was immunoSEQ multiplex PCR, and TCRdb's table has in-frame clones only and misses some. The data show tens of thousands of clones, with 80% to 90% seen just once and about 4.5% held by the top ten. This sample comprised CD4+ or CD8+ T cells sorted from blood, obtained in a trial of the OX40 agonist ivuxolimab. These receptors all come from an adult with an advanced solid tumor such as melanoma, head and neck, liver or kidney cancer.

The chain joins TRBV7-2 to TRBJ1-2, with unresolved D. This CDR3 comprises 16 residues. The germline V gene has CDR1 SGHTA and CDR2 FQGNSA. Trimming stripped 3 bases from V and 0 bases from J, with 14 bases between. The CDR3 region is CASSLARWQTNYGYTF. CDR3 DNA: TGTGCCAGCAGCTTGGCCCGGTGGCAGACTAACTATGGCTACACCTTC. Filled out from reference TRBV7-2 and TRBJ1-2, the complete variable domain reads GAGVSQSPSNKVTEKGKDVELRCDPISGHTALYWYRQSLGQGLEFLIYFQGNSAPDKSGLPSDRFSAERTGGSVSTLTIQRTQQEDSAVYLCASSLARWQTNYGYTFGSGTRLTVV.

The rearrangement uses TRBV9 and TRBJ2-1; D is perhaps TRBD1 (6 bases). The CDR3 is made up of 16 amino acids. V was shortened by 0 bases and J by 10 bases, with 20 bases between the two germline ends. Germline V gene lookup returns CDR1 SGDLS and CDR2 YYNGEE. CDR3 sequence reads: CASSVDTGSKAGEQFF. In DNA form, the CDR3 reads TGTGCCAGCAGCGTAGATACAGGGAGTAAGGCTGGAGAGCAGTTCTTC.

V and J are TRBV6-4 and TRBJ2-1, with 7 nucleotides matching TRBD2. CDR3 size: 15 residues. J gave up 8 bases and V 0 bases, and 7 bases lay outside the gene matches. CDR1 is MRHNA and CDR2 is SNTAGT in the germline V gene. The CDR3 reads CASSDSVTSIYEQFF. For the CDR3, the DNA is TGTGCCAGCAGTGACTCGGTGACTAGCATCTATGAGCAGTTCTTC.

The chain couples TRBV28 to TRBJ1-1; 12 nucleotides line up with TRBD1. Germline values: CDR1 MDHEN, CDR2 SYDVKM. The CDR3 sequence is 15 residues long. V shed 5 bases and J 6 bases; nucleotides not matched to a gene: 7. The CDR3 spells CASSTTGTGGSEAFF. CDR3 DNA sequence: TGTGCCAGCAGTACCACCGGGACAGGGGGCTCTGAAGCTTTCTTT.

The rearrangement joins TRBV30 to TRBJ2-5; TRBD2 is a possible D gene (5 bases). Germline CDR1 reads GTSNPN; CDR2 reads SVGIG (reference sequence). Trimming removed 7 bases at V and 5 bases at J, with 17 bases between. This CDR3 is built from 13 residues. The CDR3 DNA is TGTGCCTATCGTACTCAGCCGGGGGAGACCCAGTACTTC. The encoded protein is CAYRTQPGETQYF.

V is TRBV27 and J is TRBJ2-5; no clear D gene. The DNA end favors TRBJ2-7, so the J call may be wrong. This CDR3 comprises 9 residues. Germline V lookup: CDR1 MNHEY, CDR2 SMNVEV (reference sequence). The CDR3 sequence: CAPHYEQYF. CDR3 DNA sequence: TGTGCTCCACACTACGAGCAGTACTTC.

The chain employs TRBV5-4 and TRBJ2-7; 10 nucleotides line up with TRBD2. Trimming at V came to 4 bases and at J to 1 base, leaving 11 bases not matched to a gene. Germline CDR1 is SGHNT and CDR2 is YYREEE (reference sequence). CDR3 length: 17 amino acids. CDR3 amino acids: CASSQESGTSVSYEQYF. CDR3 coding DNA: TGTGCCAGCAGCCAAGAGAGTGGGACTAGCGTGTCCTACGAGCAGTACTTC. Combining the CDR3 with reference TRBV5-4 and TRBJ2-7 gives the whole variable domain ETGVTQSPTHLIKTRGQQVTLRCSSQSGHNTVSWYQQALGQGPQFIFQYYREEENGRGNFPPRFSGLQFPNYSSELNVNALELDDSALYLCASSQESGTSVSYEQYFGPGTRLTVT.

The V gene is TRBV9, the J gene TRBJ2-4; D gene ambiguous. Germline-derived CDR1 and CDR2 are SGDLS and YYNGEE. The V end lost 0 bases, the J end lost 4 bases, and 8 bases lay between the germline ends. This CDR3 spans 14 amino acids. The CDR3 sequence is CASSVGSLKNIQYF. CDR3 coding DNA: TGTGCCAGCAGCGTAGGGAGTTTGAAAAACATTCAGTACTTC.

The V and J genes are TRBV28 and TRBJ1-1; the match to TRBD1 covers 9 bases. Germline V CDR1 and CDR2: MDHEN, SYDVKM. The CDR3 is 13 amino acids. V trimming: 7 bases; J trimming: 10 bases; junction bases outside the gene matches: 10. CDR3 bases: TGTGCCAGCACCCTGGACAGGGGAGGGTTAGCTTTCTTT. Its translation is CASTLDRGGLAFF.

This chain links TRBV9 with TRBJ2-5, with 10 bases that match TRBD2. Germline lookup yields CDR1 SGDLS and CDR2 YYNGEE. The CDR3 runs to 15 residues. V lost 4 bases, J lost 2 bases, and 5 bases stayed unmatched. The CDR3 loop is CASSPTSGAQETQYF. The CDR3 region has the DNA TGTGCCAGCAGCCCAACTAGCGGGGCTCAAGAGACCCAGTACTTC.

The chain combines TRBV5-1 with TRBJ1-3, with D perhaps matching TRBD1 (5 bases). The CDR3 spans 15 residues. Trimming pared 3 bases from V and 4 bases from J, leaving 14 bases between. Germline V gives CDR1 SGHRS, CDR2 YFSETQ. The CDR3 DNA reads as TGCGCCAGCAGCTCGGATGGGGGGATCGGAAACACCATATATTTT. It translates to CASSSDGGIGNTIYF.

The rearrangement joins TRBV27 to TRBJ2-2; 7 bases line up with TRBD2. The J segment lost 3 bases and the V segment lost 7 bases, leaving 8 bases of the junction unmatched. The CDR3 extends over 15 amino acids. In germline, CDR1 is MNHEY, CDR2 SMNVEV (reference sequence). The DNA of the CDR3 is TGTGCCAGCACTACCGGGACTACCTACACCGGGGAGCTGTTTTTT. Translating gives CASTTGTTYTGELFF.

The sample holds one count of this clone. The J gene is TRBJ1-5, the V gene TRBV30; weak D call: TRBD1 (5 bases). The CDR3 covers 14 residues. Trimming took off 3 bases at V and 3 bases at J, with 12 bases between the two ends. From germline, CDR1 is GTSNPN and CDR2 SVGIG (reference sequence). In DNA form, the CDR3 reads TGTGCCTGGAGCGAAACGGGACTCAATCAGCCCCAGCATTTT. Translated, it gives CAWSETGLNQPQHF.

The chain combines TRBV18 with TRBJ1-1, with D uncertain. V was trimmed by 8 bases and J by 2 bases, leaving 12 bases between them. This CDR3 is built from 13 residues. Germline V gives CDR1 KGHSH, CDR2 LQKENI. This chain's CDR3 is CASLRGDNTEAFF. The CDR3 region has the DNA TGTGCCAGCCTACGGGGAGATAACACTGAAGCTTTCTTT.

This chain joins TRBV28 and TRBJ2-7, with D possibly called TRBD1 or TRBD2 (5 bases each). The V gene's germline CDR1 is MDHEN and CDR2 SYDVKM. CDR3 size: 13 residues. Trimming pared 2 bases from V and 9 bases from J, leaving 14 bases between. The CDR3 bases are TGTGCCAGCAGTTTACCGGGACCGAGCGGGCAGTACTTC. It codes for CASSLPGPSGQYF.

This chain connects TRBV7-9 to TRBJ1-4; D unresolved. Trimming cost V 1 base and J 4 bases, with 22 bases left between them. The germline gives CDR1 SEHNR, CDR2 FQNEAQ (reference sequence). The CDR3 totals 19 residues. CDR3 in DNA: TGTGCCAGCAGCTTAGGTCTGGGCCCGGGAGCGGGCGGTAATGAAAAACTGTTTTTT. This gives the protein CASSLGLGPGAGGNEKLFF.

V gene TRBV4-1 combines with J gene TRBJ1-6, with 7 bases aligning to TRBD1. The J segment lost 6 bases and the V segment lost 1 base, leaving 6 bases of the junction unmatched. Germline V CDR1 and CDR2: MGHRA, YSYEKL. There are 16 residues in the CDR3. DNA for the CDR3: TGCGCCAGCAGCCAAGGGGAGGGGGCCGGTAATTCACCCCTCCACTTT. Translation gives CASSQGEGAGNSPLHF.

The chain recombines TRBV30 with TRBJ2-5; D is unclear. V was shortened by 3 bases and J by 4 bases, with 9 bases between the two germline ends. Germline assignment: CDR1 GTSNPN and CDR2 SVGIG (reference sequence). The CDR3 has 12 amino acids. The CDR3 protein is CAWSANGETQYF. The CDR3 DNA is TGTGCCTGGAGCGCGAATGGAGAGACCCAGTACTTC.

The rearrangement uses TRBV11-3 and TRBJ2-2; D is possibly TRBD2 (5 bases). The V end was cut by 4 bases, the J end by 2 bases, with 11 bases between. This CDR3 spans 15 amino acids. CDR1 SGHNT and CDR2 YENEEA come from the germline V gene. CDR3 DNA sequence: TGTGCCAGCAGCTCCGCGAGGGAAAACACCGGGGAGCTGTTTTTT. Translating gives CASSSARENTGELFF.

The V and J genes are TRBV19 and TRBJ2-5; the match to TRBD1 covers 12 bases. The V gene's germline CDR1 is LNHDA and CDR2 SQIVND (reference sequence). Trimming removed 1 base from V and 5 bases from J; junction bases left unmatched: 8. This CDR3 is built from 17 residues. CDR3: CASSIVYGTGGVETQYF. The DNA of the CDR3 is TGTGCCAGTAGTATAGTGTATGGGACAGGGGGCGTTGAGACCCAGTACTTC.

The genes are TRBV7-9 and TRBJ1-5; D is perhaps TRBD1 (6 bases). The V end was cut by 5 bases, the J end by 3 bases, with 11 bases between. CDR3 size: 14 residues. In germline, CDR1 is SEHNR, CDR2 FQNEAQ (reference sequence). The chain's CDR3 is CASSKGGPNQPQHF. The CDR3 DNA follows: TGTGCCAGCAGCAAAGGGGGACCCAATCAGCCCCAGCATTTT.

The V gene is TRBV4-1, the J gene TRBJ2-2; D is uncertain. Trimming pared 1 base from V and 6 bases from J, leaving 6 bases between. CDR1 and CDR2 (germline): MGHRA, YSYEKL. CDR3 length: 13 amino acids. The CDR3 spells CASSQVPSGELFF. DNA for the CDR3: TGCGCCAGCAGCCAAGTCCCCTCCGGGGAGCTGTTTTTT.

The gene calls are TRBV5-4 and TRBJ2-1; TRBD2 agrees at 15 bases. Germline V lookup: CDR1 SGHNT, CDR2 YYREEE (reference sequence). V lost 4 bases and J lost 4; bases outside the gene matches: 3. This CDR3 is built from 16 residues. CDR3 coding DNA: TGTGCCAGCAGCCCCGGACTAGCGGGGGGGTACAATGAGCAGTTCTTC. Translating it yields CASSPGLAGGYNEQFF.

A few counts support this clone. The J gene is TRBJ2-5, the V gene TRBV2; D call uncertain. The V gene's germline CDR1 is SNHLY and CDR2 FYNNEI. The CDR3 loop spans 13 amino acids. With 4 bases removed from V and 2 bases from J, the gap between germline ends came to 8 bases. The CDR3 reads CASSALSQETQYF. CDR3 DNA: TGTGCCAGCAGTGCCCTGTCACAAGAGACCCAGTACTTC.

This clone appeared once. The J gene is TRBJ2-3, the V gene TRBV15; D remains ambiguous. The CDR3 consists of 14 residues. CDR1 and CDR2 from the germline V gene are LNHNV and YYDKDF (reference sequence). V lost 3 bases and J lost 0, with 7 bases in between. CDR3 residues: CATSSDYSTDTQYF. The DNA for the CDR3 is TGTGCCACCAGCAGTGATTATAGCACAGATACGCAGTATTTT.

This chain joins TRBV6-5 and TRBJ1-6; 9 nucleotides match TRBD1. Unmatched junction bases numbered 3, after V lost 2 bases and J lost 7 bases. The CDR3 covers 15 residues. Germline V gene lookup returns CDR1 MNHEY and CDR2 SVGAGI. The CDR3 is CASSYGGQGNSPLHF. CDR3 in DNA: TGTGCCAGCAGTTACGGGGGACAGGGCAATTCACCCCTCCACTTT.

The V call is TRBV10-2, the J call TRBJ2-1; TRBD2 agrees at 14 bases. With 4 bases clipped from V and 7 bases from J, the junction kept 6 bases outside the gene matches. CDR3 size: 16 residues. In germline, CDR1 is WSHSY, CDR2 SAAADI. Here the CDR3 reads CASSVRTSGGRNEQFF. The CDR3, as DNA: TGCGCCAGCAGTGTCCGGACTAGCGGGGGGAGGAATGAGCAGTTCTTC.

V and J are TRBV28 and TRBJ1-3; D remains ambiguous. Germline values: CDR1 MDHEN, CDR2 SYDVKM. The CDR3 length is 14 residues. Trimming shortened V by 7 bases and J by 3 bases, and 13 bases separated the two germline ends. The CDR3 spells CASTLLGDGNTIYF. CDR3 nucleotides: TGTGCCAGCACCCTACTTGGGGATGGAAACACCATATATTTT.

This clone was observed a single time. The J gene is TRBJ2-7, the V gene TRBV7-8; TRBD2 aligns across 8 bases. Germline V gene sequence: CDR1 SGHVS, CDR2 FQNEAQ. CDR3 length equals 17 residues. V was clipped by 1 base and J by 7 bases; unmatched bases: 15. The CDR3 region is CASSLVVIAGKRGEQYF. The CDR3 DNA follows: TGTGCCAGCAGCTTAGTCGTAATAGCGGGAAAGCGGGGGGAGCAGTACTTC.